Sequencing of this T cell receptor beta chain was carried out in a study of blood T cells in healthy people across ages (dated by TCRdb to the mid-2010s). Concerning the study at large: In model experiments, roughly one uniquely barcoded TCR beta cDNA molecule per two T cells was captured by template switching. To track age-related changes in TCR beta repertoire diversity, the study relied on deep sequencing normalized with unique cDNA molecular identifiers. Four age groups were formed from the donors: young (average roughly 16 years), middle-aged (roughly 38), aged (about 68) and long-lived (less than 85). To avoid experimental bias, donors of different ages were distributed randomly across sequencing lanes. Using the same blood draw, the study looked at two additional independent replicas of 1 million unique cDNA reads for two donors, one aged 18 to 30 and the other aged 80 or older. The research as a whole found: Estimates of total diversity based on one million sequenced T cells were regarded as lower bounds and as underestimates. Compared with the aged group, the long-lived group had more naive CD4+ T cells, fewer expanded clones and increased TCR diversity, a pattern suggesting age selection. Since profiling was done on bulk unsorted PBMCs, naive and antigen-experienced compartments could not be conclusively compared. As age increased, observed TCR beta diversity per million T cells dropped in a roughly linear way, and a significant reduction was already evident by age about 40. Observed TCR beta diversity correlated strongly with the percentage of naive T cells measured by flow cytometry. Because donor CMV infection status was unknown, age-related changes in expanded clonotypes were potentially confounded.

The CDR3 has 14 amino acids, counting the end cysteine and phenylalanine. CDR3 DNA only is kept here, 42 bases in frame from base 1. CDR1 and CDR2 are read off the germline V gene (reference sequence) as DFQATT and SNEGSKA. Trimming accounts for 4 bases at V and 5 bases at J, while the number of junction bases matched to no gene is 8. Libraries were built with 5' RACE. Data came from an Illumina HiSeq 2500. A second PCR of 7 to 11 cycles was run with a J-beta primer mix and a sample-barcoded 5' primer. A template-switch 5' adaptor carrying 12 random nucleotides introduced a unique molecular identifier onto each TCR beta cDNA molecule. Each sample yielded at least 3 million CDR3-containing paired-end reads. First-strand cDNA was synthesized from all RNA with the Mint cDNA synthesis kit, primed by a TRBC-specific oligonucleotide. After uracil-DNA glycosylase treatment, a first 18-cycle PCR used universal primers M1SS and BC2_uni_R on all cDNA. The original methods were these. For normalization, 1 million high-quality reads, each with a distinct molecular identifier, were randomly selected from each sample. Reads sharing molecular identifiers were discarded rather than binned into consensus sequences. MiTCR, with a Q25 quality threshold and the strictest error-elimination algorithm, was used for CDR3 identification, clonotype clustering and error correction. A nonparametric unseen species model with Euler transformation was used to estimate lower-bound total TCR beta diversity. TCRdb took the public reads, trimmed them with fastp at Q25, ran MiXCR for clone calling and kept in-frame beta chains. Entries are consolidated by CDR3 protein sequence, retaining the most common genes and DNA. The V and J calls shown here were made by TCRdb, not taken from the authors' results. The sample table lists roughly 900,000 distinct CDR3 sequences, 29% of them with a count of one. 17% of the sample belongs to the ten largest clones.

Systemically healthy Caucasian individuals from Russia, some 36 in total and aged about 6 to 95 years, were included as donors. About 9.6 milliliters of peripheral blood were collected from each donor into EDTA-treated Vacutainer tubes. Ficoll-Paque density-gradient centrifugation was used to isolate PBMCs, with at least 6 million per sample. Total RNA was extracted from PBMCs with Trizol reagent, with at least 6 micrograms obtained per sample. The percentages of naive CD45RAhigh/CD27high T cells were determined by flow cytometry on a PBMC aliquot from every donor. Remarks on this clonotype: Its antigen target is currently unknown. With a much larger clone just one base away, this may be a read error.

This chain joins TRBV20-1 to TRBJ1-2; TRBD1 matches 9 bases in the middle. This receptor was identified in a woman aged 80 or older in good health. The sample taken for sequencing was blood. The DNA sequence reads TGCAGTGCTACCTCGGGACAGGGCGTTTATGGCTACACCTTC. This yields the protein CSATSGQGVYGYTF.